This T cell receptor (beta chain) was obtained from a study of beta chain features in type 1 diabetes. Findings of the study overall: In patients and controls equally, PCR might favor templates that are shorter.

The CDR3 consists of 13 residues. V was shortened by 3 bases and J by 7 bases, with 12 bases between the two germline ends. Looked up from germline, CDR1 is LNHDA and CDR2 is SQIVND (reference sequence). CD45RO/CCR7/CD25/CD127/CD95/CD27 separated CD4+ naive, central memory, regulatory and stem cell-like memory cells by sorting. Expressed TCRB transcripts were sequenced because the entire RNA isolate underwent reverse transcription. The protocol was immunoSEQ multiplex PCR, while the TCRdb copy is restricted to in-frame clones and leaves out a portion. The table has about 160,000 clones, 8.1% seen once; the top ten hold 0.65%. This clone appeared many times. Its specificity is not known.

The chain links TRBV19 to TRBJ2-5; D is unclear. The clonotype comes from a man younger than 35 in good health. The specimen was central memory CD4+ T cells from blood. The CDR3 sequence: CASSILGTGTQYF. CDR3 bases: TGTGCCAGTAGTATTCTTGGAACGGGGACCCAGTACTTC.